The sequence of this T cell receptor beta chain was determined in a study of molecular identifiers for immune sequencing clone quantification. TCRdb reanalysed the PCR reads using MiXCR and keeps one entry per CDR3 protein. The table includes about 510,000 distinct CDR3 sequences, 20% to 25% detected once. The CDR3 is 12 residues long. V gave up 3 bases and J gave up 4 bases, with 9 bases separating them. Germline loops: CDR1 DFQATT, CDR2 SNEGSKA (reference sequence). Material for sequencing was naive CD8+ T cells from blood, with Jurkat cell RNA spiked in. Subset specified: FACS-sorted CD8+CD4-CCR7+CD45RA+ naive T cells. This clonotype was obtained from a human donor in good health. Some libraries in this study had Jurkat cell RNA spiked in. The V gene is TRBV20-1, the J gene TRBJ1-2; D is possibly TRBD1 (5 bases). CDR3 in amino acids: CSARGGSYGYTF. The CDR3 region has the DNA TGCAGTGCTAGGGGGGGGTCCTATGGCTACACCTTC.